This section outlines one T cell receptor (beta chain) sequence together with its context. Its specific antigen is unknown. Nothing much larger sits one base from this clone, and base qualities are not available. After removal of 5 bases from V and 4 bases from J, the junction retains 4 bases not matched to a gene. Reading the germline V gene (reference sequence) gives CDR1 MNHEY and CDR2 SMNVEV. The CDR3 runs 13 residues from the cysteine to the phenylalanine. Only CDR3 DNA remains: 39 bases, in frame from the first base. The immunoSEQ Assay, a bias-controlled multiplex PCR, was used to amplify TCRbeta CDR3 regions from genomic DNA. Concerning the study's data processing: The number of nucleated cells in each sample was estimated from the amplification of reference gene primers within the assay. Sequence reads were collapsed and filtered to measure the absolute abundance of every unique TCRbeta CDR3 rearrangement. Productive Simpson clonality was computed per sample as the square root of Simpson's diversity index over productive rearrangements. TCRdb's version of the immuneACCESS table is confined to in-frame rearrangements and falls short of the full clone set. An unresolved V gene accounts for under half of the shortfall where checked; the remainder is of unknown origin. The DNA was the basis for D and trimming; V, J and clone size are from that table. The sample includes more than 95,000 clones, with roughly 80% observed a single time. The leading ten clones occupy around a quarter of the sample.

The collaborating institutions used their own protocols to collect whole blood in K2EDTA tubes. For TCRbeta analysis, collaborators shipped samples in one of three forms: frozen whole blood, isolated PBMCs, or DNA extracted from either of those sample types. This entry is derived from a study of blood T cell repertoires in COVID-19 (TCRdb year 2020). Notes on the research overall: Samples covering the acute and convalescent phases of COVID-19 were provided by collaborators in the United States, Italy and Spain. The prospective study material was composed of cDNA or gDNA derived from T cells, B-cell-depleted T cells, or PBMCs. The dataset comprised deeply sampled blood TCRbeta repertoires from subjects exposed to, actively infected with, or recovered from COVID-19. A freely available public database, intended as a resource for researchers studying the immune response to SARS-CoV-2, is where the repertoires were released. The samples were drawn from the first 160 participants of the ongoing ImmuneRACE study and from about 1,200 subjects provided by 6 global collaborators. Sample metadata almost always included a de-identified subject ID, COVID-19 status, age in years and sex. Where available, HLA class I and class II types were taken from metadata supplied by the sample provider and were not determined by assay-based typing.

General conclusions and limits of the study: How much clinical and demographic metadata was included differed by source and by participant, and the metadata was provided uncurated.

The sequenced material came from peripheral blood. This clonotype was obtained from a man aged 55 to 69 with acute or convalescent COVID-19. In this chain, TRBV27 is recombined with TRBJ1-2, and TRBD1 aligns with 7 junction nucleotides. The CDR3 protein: CASSDRAVYGYTF. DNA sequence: TGTGCCAGCAGTGACAGGGCGGTCTATGGCTACACCTTC.